One and the same sample provided the 23 T cell receptor beta chains below, sequenced in a study of T cells after yellow fever vaccination (dated by TCRdb to between 2018 and 2021). Library preparation used 5' RACE. Data came from an Illumina NovaSeq 6000. TCRdb reran the public reads through fastp at Q25 and MiXCR, keeping productive beta chains. For every CDR3 protein sequence, its rows merge into one entry that carries the most common genes and DNA. The sample table contains some 350,000 distinct CDR3 sequences; only one count was recorded for 4% of them. The ten largest clones add up to roughly a quarter of the sample. The sample's treatment or condition label, decoded: live attenuated yellow fever vaccine strain. The sequences come from PBMCs, collected 5 days after the yellow fever booster vaccination. The source is a man aged 18 to 29 who received the YFV17D yellow fever vaccine.

V and J are TRBV5-6 and TRBJ2-1; D possibly corresponds to TRBD1 (6 bases). V lost 2 bases to trimming and J lost 1 base, with 10 bases between them. The germline gives CDR1 SGHDT, CDR2 YYEEEE. CDR3 length: 15 amino acids. This CDR3 is CASSFRDISYNEQFF. CDR3 coding DNA: TGTGCCAGCAGCTTCCGGGACATTTCCTACAATGAGCAGTTCTTC.

This clonotype occurred many times. J is TRBJ2-1 and V is TRBV12-3 or TRBV12-4; D gene unclear. The CDR3 is 16 amino acids. The germline V and J ends were trimmed by 5 bases and 7 bases, with 21 bases remaining between them. The CDR3 nucleotides are TGTGCCAGCAGTCGCATGCGTGGGTGGGCCATAAATGAGCAGTTCTTC. Amino acid sequence: CASSRMRGWAINEQFF.

The chain combines TRBV5-4 with TRBJ2-7, with a weak D call TRBD2 (6 bases). The V and J ends lost 1 base and 2 bases respectively, with 10 bases between them. The CDR3 runs to 14 residues. Germline V gene lookup returns CDR1 SGHNT and CDR2 YYREEE (reference sequence). CDR3 amino acids: CASSLRGNAYEQYF. Here the CDR3 DNA reads TGTGCCAGCAGCTTGCGCGGGAACGCCTACGAGCAGTACTTC.

This clonotype has only a few counts. The rearrangement joins TRBV19 to TRBJ1-2, with unresolved D. Germline V gene lookup returns CDR1 LNHDA and CDR2 SQIVND (reference sequence). The ends were cut back, 5 bases at V and 1 base at J, with 11 bases in the middle. This CDR3 has 14 amino acids. CDR3: CASSRQQLNYGYTF. For the CDR3, the DNA is TGTGCCAGTAGTCGCCAACAGCTTAACTATGGCTACACCTTC. The variable domain in full, completed from reference TRBV19 and TRBJ1-2, reads DGGITQSPKYLFRKEGQNVTLSCEQNLNHDAMYWYRQDPGQGLRLIYYSQIVNDFQKGDIAEGYSVSREKKESFPLTVTSAQKNPTAFYLCASSRQQLNYGYTFGSGTRLTVV.

This clonotype was observed at least ten times. The chain has TRBV29-1 and TRBJ2-7, with TRBD2 as a possible D gene (6 bases). Trimming left V 5 bases short and J 4 bases short, with 18 bases between. The germline gives CDR1 SQVTM, CDR2 ANQGSEA. This CDR3 contains 14 residues. The CDR3 nucleotides are TGCAGCGTTAGACGGACTTCTGGGGGGTACGAGCAGTACTTC. Protein sequence: CSVRRTSGGYEQYF.

The CDR3 bases are TGTGCCAGCAGCACCGGGGGGGGGCGCAATCAGCCCCAGCATTTT. Its translation: CASSTGGGRNQPQHF. The V gene is TRBV9, the J gene TRBJ1-5, with D perhaps matching TRBD1 (6 bases). The CDR3 contains 15 residues. The V gene's germline CDR1 is SGDLS and CDR2 YYNGEE. The V gene lost 4 bases and the J gene lost 2 bases, with 13 bases spanning the gap.

This clonotype showed up many times. A junction boundary mismatches the germline segment, possibly from a read error. V and J are TRBV11-2 and TRBJ1-1; D not resolved. The V gene's germline CDR1 is SGHAT and CDR2 FQNNGV. CDR3 length equals 15 residues. The CDR3 protein is CASSLDPGPDTEAFF. The CDR3 DNA sequence: TGTGCCAGCAGTTTAGATCCAGGACCGGATACTGAAGCTTTCTTT.

This clonotype was counted many times. The J gene is TRBJ1-5, the V gene TRBV15; tentative D call: TRBD1 (5 bases). Trimming took off 0 bases at V and 4 bases at J, with 10 bases between the two ends. The germline V gene encodes CDR1 LNHNV and CDR2 YYDKDF (reference sequence). This CDR3 region has 15 residues. CDR3 residues: CATSRDWAGNQPQHF. CDR3 nucleotide sequence: TGTGCCACCAGCAGAGATTGGGCAGGGAATCAGCCCCAGCATTTT.

This sequence joins TRBV19 and TRBJ2-5; D may be TRBD1 (6 bases). The CDR3 spans 16 residues. Trimming took 4 bases from V and 2 from J, leaving 17 bases between them. Germline CDR1 reads LNHDA; CDR2 reads SQIVND (reference sequence). CDR3 sequence: CASSKEPPRGQETQYF. The DNA for the CDR3 is TGTGCCAGTAGTAAGGAGCCACCAAGGGGGCAAGAGACCCAGTACTTC.

The V and J genes are TRBV6-7 and TRBJ1-5; 12 nucleotides align to TRBD1. TRBV6-7 falls under the ORF class, with uncertain function. The CDR3 consists of 17 residues. Trimming at V came to 6 bases and at J to 5 bases, leaving 11 bases not matched to a gene. CDR3 bases: TGTGCCAGCAGGGGACAGGGGGCGGGAAGGGAAGATCAGCCCCAGCATTTT. This encodes CASRGQGAGREDQPQHF.

The sample holds many counts of this clonotype. This chain joins TRBV3-1 and TRBJ1-6; a weak D match, TRBD1 (6 bases). CDR1 LGHDT and CDR2 YNNKEL come from the germline V gene (reference sequence). The germline V and J ends were trimmed by 1 base and 10 bases, with 11 bases remaining between them. The CDR3 covers 14 residues. The CDR3 loop reads CASSQGRGGSPLHF. In DNA form, the CDR3 reads TGTGCCAGCAGCCAAGGCAGGGGAGGATCACCCCTCCACTTT.

This clonotype was counted a few times. The chain links TRBV5-1 to TRBJ1-3, with D tentatively TRBD1 (6 bases). Germline loops: CDR1 SGHRS, CDR2 YFSETQ. V gave up 7 bases and J gave up 3 bases, with 14 bases separating them. The CDR3 consists of 14 residues. CDR3 loop: CASQPSGVGNTIYF. Written as DNA, the CDR3 is TGCGCCAGCCAGCCCTCAGGGGTTGGAAACACCATATATTTT.

As for this clonotype: It may be a read error: a sequence one base away is much more abundant. The rearrangement links TRBV5-6 to TRBJ2-7; either TRBD1 or TRBD2 may supply D (5 bases each). The CDR3 has 13 residues. V was trimmed by 5 bases and J by 10 bases, leaving 19 bases between them. Germline V CDR1 and CDR2: SGHDT, YYEEEE. CDR3 nucleotides: TGTGCCAGCAGTATCGGGACCCTGGACGGACAGTACGTC. Protein: CASSIGTLDGQYV.

This clonotype was observed many times. This chain links TRBV12-3 or TRBV12-4 with TRBJ2-3; D unresolved. The CDR3 is made up of 14 amino acids. The ends were cut back, 7 bases at V and 1 base at J, with 12 bases in the middle. The CDR3 coding sequence is TGTGCCAGCAACCGGTTTACGGGCACAGATACGCAGTATTTT. Its translation is CASNRFTGTDTQYF.

This clonotype has a handful of counts. The chain combines TRBV10-3 with TRBJ1-1, with 7 bases matching TRBD1. This CDR3 is built from 13 residues. With V trimmed by 10 bases and J by 0 bases, 5 bases remained unmatched. Germline V gene data show CDR1 as ENHRY and CDR2 as SYGVKD. The CDR3 loop reads CASMGQMNTEAFF. The CDR3 nucleotides are TGTGCCAGCATGGGACAGATGAACACTGAAGCTTTCTTT.

This clonotype showed up many times. The chain carries TRBV7-8 and TRBJ2-3; D is undetermined. CDR1 and CDR2 (germline): SGHVS, FQNEAQ. CDR3 size: 14 residues. The V gene lost 1 base and the J gene lost 1 base, with 6 bases spanning the gap. CDR3 region: CASSLGWGTDTQYF. The CDR3 DNA reads TGTGCCAGCAGCTTAGGATGGGGCACAGATACGCAGTATTTT.

Comments on this clonotype: This CDR3 is missing its conserved last phenylalanine or tryptophan, likely due to a read error. The rearrangement links TRBV7-9 to TRBJ2-1; possible D gene TRBD2, 6 bases. This CDR3 comprises 14 residues. Germline CDR1 is SEHNR and CDR2 is FQNEAQ (reference sequence). Trimming shortened V by 6 bases and J by 9 bases, and 18 bases separated the two germline ends. DNA for the CDR3: TGTGCCAGCAGACCTCCCGGCGCGGGGCCTGAGCAGTTCTGC. It yields the protein CASRPPGAGPEQFC.

The chain couples TRBV18 to TRBJ2-5; D is unclear. V lost 4 bases and J 1 base, leaving 7 bases between the germline ends. Germline V lookup: CDR1 KGHSH, CDR2 LQKENI. The CDR3 loop spans 13 amino acids. The DNA for the CDR3 is TGTGCCAGCTCACTCTCAGTCCAAGAGACCCAGTACTTC. Its translation: CASSLSVQETQYF.

The V call is TRBV18, the J call TRBJ1-4; TRBD1 matches 8 bases. The CDR3 totals 14 residues. Germline CDR1 reads KGHSH; CDR2 reads LQKENI. V dropped 3 bases and J dropped 7; count of bases not matched to a gene: 4. The CDR3 is CASSPDRASEKLFF. The CDR3 DNA reads as TGTGCCAGCTCACCGGACAGGGCAAGTGAAAAACTGTTTTTT.

The gene calls are TRBV5-1 and TRBJ2-7; D remains unclear. Germline loops: CDR1 SGHRS, CDR2 YFSETQ. The V gene lost 0 bases and the J gene lost 1 base, with 11 bases spanning the gap. The length of the CDR3 is 15 residues. DNA of the CDR3: TGCGCCAGCAGCTTGGCCAGATGGGGATCCTACGAGCAGTACTTC. It specifies CASSLARWGSYEQYF.

There are a few counts of this clonotype. The chain links TRBV4-1 to TRBJ2-2; 9 bases are shared with TRBD1. Germline V gene data show CDR1 as MGHRA and CDR2 as YSYEKL. With V trimmed by 1 base and J by 3 bases, 3 bases remained unmatched. The CDR3 consists of 16 residues. The CDR3 loop is CASSQGTGAYTGELFF. DNA for the CDR3: TGCGCCAGCAGCCAAGGGACAGGGGCCTACACCGGGGAGCTGTTTTTT.

The V and J genes are TRBV4-1 and TRBJ2-6, with no clear D. Germline V lookup: CDR1 MGHRA, CDR2 YSYEKL. Trimming stripped 6 bases from V and 3 bases from J, with 6 bases between. The CDR3 runs to 13 residues. The CDR3 protein is CASRRDGANVLTF. DNA of the CDR3: TGCGCCAGCAGGCGAGATGGGGCCAACGTCCTGACTTTC.

This clonotype was picked up a small number of times. The chain employs TRBV11-2 and TRBJ1-4; D not resolved. Germline CDR1 is SGHAT and CDR2 is FQNNGV. The length of the CDR3 is 13 residues. Trimming left V 2 bases short and J 8 bases short, with 9 bases between. The CDR3 region has the DNA TGTGCCAGCAGCTTATCGGTTCGGGAAAAACTGTTTTTT. Its translation is CASSLSVREKLFF.